This T cell receptor beta chain was found in a study of shared clonotypes between healthy human individuals. General observations from the study: Sharing across four donors was highest in naive CD4 (roughly 5%) and lowest in memory CD8 (roughly 0.4%). The rarefaction results pointed to incomplete sorted-subset sequencing despite large depth.

Every subset had its genomic DNA shared out evenly among several immunoSEQ plates. Here immunoSEQ multiplex PCR was the method, and the copy in TCRdb shows in-frame clones only, minus some. The sample includes roughly 1,800,000 clones, approximately 94% of them seen just once. CD8 cells classed as naive were CD45RO-negative and positively selected for CCR7, excluding terminally differentiated effector memory CD45RA+ cells. Caucasian adults residing in Nashville, Tennessee made up all the donors. Concerning this clone itself: What it binds is unknown.

This TCR came from a man aged 18 to 30 in good health. The sample comprised naive CD8+ T cells sorted from blood.

The CDR3 sequence: CASSVEEFYEQYF. The CDR3, as DNA: TGTGCCAGCAGCGTAGAGGAATTCTACGAGCAGTACTTC. The rearrangement uses TRBV9 and TRBJ2-7; D is undetermined. In germline, CDR1 is SGDLS, CDR2 YYNGEE. This CDR3 contains 13 residues. V lost 0 bases, J lost 3 bases, and 7 bases lay in between.